The entry that follows covers one T cell receptor (beta chain) sequence. This clone's antigen is unknown. Per-base quality was not reported, and no clone a single base away is much larger than it. This sample stems from a study of blood T cell repertoires in COVID-19 (dated by TCRdb to the early 2020s). For context, the study as a whole: Samples covering the acute and convalescent phases of COVID-19 were provided by collaborators in the United States, Italy and Spain. The material from the prospective study consisted of cDNA or gDNA derived from T cells, B-cell-depleted T cells, or PBMCs. Nearly every sample came with metadata listing a de-identified subject ID, COVID-19 status, age in years and sex. Samples came from the ongoing ImmuneRACE study (first 160 participants) plus 1,254 subjects from 6 global collaborators. Where HLA class I and class II types were available, the types were taken from metadata supplied by the sample provider, not from assay-based typing. The repertoires were released in a freely available public database meant as a resource for research on the immune response to SARS-CoV-2. The dataset comprised deeply sampled blood TCRbeta repertoires from subjects exposed to, actively infected with, or recovered from COVID-19. Broader findings and caveats from the paper: The amount of clinical and demographic metadata varied by source and participant and was provided uncurated.

TCRbeta CDR3 regions were amplified from genomic DNA by means of the immunoSEQ Assay, a bias-controlled multiplex PCR. The study's own analysis went as follows. The number of nucleated cells in each sample was estimated from the amplification of reference gene primers within the assay. To quantify the absolute abundance of each unique TCRbeta CDR3 rearrangement, sequence reads were collapsed and filtered. For each sample, productive Simpson clonality was calculated as the square root of Simpson's diversity index across productive rearrangements. TCRdb mirrors the immuneACCESS table, restricted to in-frame sequences. Some clones are absent from its copies; in checked studies, under half trace to an unresolved V gene, and the reason for the others is unknown. V and J calls and clone size are copied from that table; D and trimming were computed from the DNA. Recorded for this sample are some 210,000 clones; 75% to 90% of them occurred a single time. Around 4.8% of the sample belongs to the ten largest clones.

The collaborating institutions used their own protocols to collect whole blood in K2EDTA tubes. Collaborator samples were shipped for TCRbeta analysis as frozen whole blood, isolated PBMCs, or DNA extracted from either sample type. From the germline V gene, CDR1 is SGDLS and CDR2 is YYNGEE. There are 16 amino acids in the CDR3, from cysteine to phenylalanine inclusive. CDR3 DNA is the only sequence kept; it has 48 bases, read in frame from the first base. Trimmed from V: 1 base; trimmed from J: 7 bases; junction bases lacking a gene match: 7. The sequence links TRBV9 to TRBJ1-6; 8 bases in the junction line up with TRBD1. The specimen was peripheral blood. This TCR derives from a woman aged 40 to 55 with acute or convalescent COVID-19. The nucleotide sequence reads TGTGCCAGCAGCGTATCGGACAGGGCAAGAAATTCACCCCTCCACTTT. The translation is CASSVSDRARNSPLHF.